The T cell receptor beta chain under discussion was sequenced for a study of shared clonotypes between healthy human individuals. The naive CD8 subset, CD45RO-negative cells positively selected for CCR7, excluded terminally differentiated effector memory CD45RA+ cells. TCRdb's table, derived via immunoSEQ multiplex PCR, lists solely in-frame clones and lacks some. The top ten clones hold 1.5% to 2% of a sample with about 2.1 million clones, roughly 93% of them seen once. Material for sequencing was naive CD8+ T cells from PBMCs. This sequence originates from a man aged 18 to 30 in good health. Some clones in this sample may be carry-over from other donors' samples.

The CDR3, as DNA: TGTGCCAGCAGCTTAGCGGGAGGGATGGGCGAGCAGTACTTC. Translated: CASSLAGGMGEQYF. The V and J genes are TRBV7-9 and TRBJ2-7, with TRBD2 matching 7 bases. Germline assignment: CDR1 SEHNR and CDR2 FQNEAQ (reference sequence). CDR3 length: 14 residues. V was clipped by 0 bases and J by 6 bases; unmatched bases: 5.